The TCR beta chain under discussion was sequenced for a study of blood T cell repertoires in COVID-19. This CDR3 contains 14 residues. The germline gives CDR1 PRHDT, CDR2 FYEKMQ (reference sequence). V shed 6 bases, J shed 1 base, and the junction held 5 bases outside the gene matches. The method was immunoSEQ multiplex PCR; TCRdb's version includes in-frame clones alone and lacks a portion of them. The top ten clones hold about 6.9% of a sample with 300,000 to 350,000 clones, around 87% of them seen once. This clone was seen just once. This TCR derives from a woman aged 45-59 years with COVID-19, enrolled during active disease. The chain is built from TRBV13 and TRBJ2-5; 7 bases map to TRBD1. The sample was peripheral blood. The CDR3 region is CASSSRTGQETQYF. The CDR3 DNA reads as TGTGCCAGCAGTTCACGGACAGGCCAAGAGACCCAGTACTTC.